This TCR beta chain was recorded in a study of identical twins. This CDR3 spans 13 amino acids. The V gene's germline CDR1 is SEHNR and CDR2 FQNEAQ (reference sequence). V was clipped by 4 bases and J by 7 bases; unmatched bases: 4. One entry per CDR3 protein, called by TCRdb with MiXCR from the 5' RACE reads. The table records some 500,000 distinct CDR3 sequences, roughly a fifth of them present only once. This clonotype was counted a few times. In addition, the sample was reused for a study of T cells expressing NK-cell markers.

The V call is TRBV7-9, the J call TRBJ2-1; 7 bases agree with TRBD1. The clonotype originates from a woman under 30 in good health. Input material: CD4+ T cells sorted from blood. The CDR3 loop reads CASSSNRGNEQFF. The CDR3 region has the DNA TGTGCCAGCAGCTCCAACAGGGGAAATGAGCAGTTCTTC.